Listed below are T cell receptor beta chains from one sample, sequenced in a study of T cells after yellow fever vaccination. TCRdb analysed the 5' RACE reads with MiXCR anew, one entry per CDR3 protein. The repertoire has about 130,000 distinct CDR3 sequences, 7.4% of them found once; the top ten carry about 2.7%. The sequences come from CD4+ T cells sorted from PBMCs, collected more than 8 days after the first yellow fever vaccination. The receptors come from a man between 18 and 35 years old who received the YFV17D yellow fever vaccine. Both conserved end residues are part of each CDR3. A D gene is named only where the DNA matches it firmly. A row's size may be missing; if present it is once, few, many or a size class.

D gene	clone size	V gene	J gene	CDR3 protein	CDR3 DNA
TRBD2	many	TRBV7-2	TRBJ2-3	CASSLYTSGGEGTQYF	TGTGCCAGCAGCTTATACACTAGCGGGGGGGAAGGTACGCAGTATTTT
NA	many	TRBV7-2	TRBJ1-4	CASSYGGRILDRPELFF	TGTGCCAGCAGCTATGGGGGACGGATCTTAGACCGCCCGGAACTGTTTTTT
NA	few	TRBV2	TRBJ1-2	CASAPPYGYTF	TGTGCCAGCGCGCCTCCCTATGGCTACACCTTC
NA	many	TRBV5-1	TRBJ1-1	CASSLTDPNTEAFF	TGCGCCAGCAGCTTGACAGACCCGAACACTGAAGCTTTCTTT
TRBD2	many	TRBV4-1	TRBJ2-3	CASSPLELSLKAGLTDTQYF	TGCGCCAGCAGCCCGCTAGAACTTTCTCTTAAAGCGGGACTCACAGATACGCAGTATTTT
NA	few	TRBV12-3/TRBV12-4	TRBJ1-1	CASSWGWQDQTFF	TGTGCCAGCAGTTGGGGGTGGCAGGACCAGACTTTCTTT
NA	many	TRBV20-1	TRBJ2-3	CSASEGTSTDTQYF	TGCAGTGCTAGTGAGGGAACTAGCACAGATACGCAGTATTTT
NA	many	TRBV7-9	TRBJ2-1	CASSLNTDEQFF	TGTGCCAGCAGCTTGAACACAGATGAGCAGTTCTTC
NA	many	TRBV25-1	TRBJ2-1	CASSEYPDTRNEQFF	TGTGCCAGCAGTGAATACCCCGACACCCGCAATGAGCAGTTCTTC
NA	many	TRBV29-1	TRBJ1-1	CSVEVGGMNTEAFF	TGCAGCGTTGAAGTCGGGGGCATGAACACTGAAGCTTTCTTT
NA	many	TRBV4-3	TRBJ2-1	CASSQDSARGDEQFF	TGCGCCAGCAGCCAAGATTCGGCCCGGGGTGATGAGCAGTTCTTC
TRBD1	many	TRBV5-1	TRBJ2-2	CASSPQGPTGELFF	TGCGCCAGCAGCCCACAGGGGCCCACCGGGGAGCTGTTTTTT
NA	NA	TRBV11-2	TRBJ1-2	CASSLRGGQGPGKDGYTF	TGTGCCAGCAGCTTAAGGGGCGGGCAGGGGCCAGGAAAGGATGGCTACACCTTC
NA	many	TRBV24-1	TRBJ2-3	CATNRDGDTQYF	TGTGCCACCAACAGGGATGGAGATACGCAGTATTTT
NA	NA	TRBV29-1	TRBJ1-1	CSGQTGNTEAFF	TGCAGCGGACAGACAGGGAACACTGAAGCTTTCTTT
TRBD2	many	TRBV4-3	TRBJ2-4	CASSQDSGIIQYF	TGCGCCAGCAGCCAAGATAGCGGGATCATTCAGTACTTC
NA	NA	TRBV20-1	TRBJ2-3	CSASGAVNTDTQYF	TGCAGTGCGTCTGGAGCCGTTAACACAGATACGCAGTATTTT
NA	many	TRBV7-2	TRBJ2-5	CASSLWLASETQYF	TGTGCCAGCAGCTTATGGCTAGCTTCAGAGACCCAGTACTTC
NA	many	TRBV4-1	TRBJ1-1	CASSQDRGAAMNTEAFF	TGCGCCAGCAGCCAAGATCGAGGGGCGGCCATGAACACTGAAGCTTTCTTT
NA	many	TRBV7-2	TRBJ2-1	CASSLVRDEVFF	TGTGCCAGCAGCTTAGTTCGGGACGAGGTGTTCTTC
NA	NA	TRBV7-2	TRBJ1-2	CASSLAGTPNYGYTF	TGTGCCAGCAGCTTAGCGGGCACTCCGAACTATGGCTACACCTTC
NA	many	TRBV12-3/TRBV12-4	TRBJ2-2	CASGEENTGELFF	TGTGCCAGCGGGGAGGAGAACACCGGGGAGCTGTTTTTT
NA	few	TRBV28	TRBJ2-5	CASSLTTARETQYF	TGTGCCAGCAGTTTGACAACAGCGCGAGAGACCCAGTACTTC
NA	many	TRBV11-2	TRBJ1-1	CASSREVTEAFF	TGTGCCAGCAGCCGTGAGGTCACTGAAGCTTTCTTT
NA	NA	TRBV5-1	TRBJ2-2	CASSLGQLSTGELFF	TGCGCCAGCAGCTTGGGTCAGCTTAGCACCGGGGAGCTGTTTTTT
NA	many	TRBV28	TRBJ2-3	CASSLSSRYTQYF	TGTGCCAGCAGTTTGTCTTCCCGGTATACGCAGTATTTT
TRBD1	few	TRBV5-1	TRBJ2-7	CASTLSGTGIYEQYF	TGCGCCAGCACCTTATCCGGGACAGGGATTTACGAGCAGTACTTC
NA	many	TRBV5-1	TRBJ2-2	CASRDKDTGELFF	TGCGCCAGCAGGGACAAGGACACCGGGGAGCTGTTTTTT
NA	NA	TRBV4-3	TRBJ1-1	CASSQEFRNTEAFF	TGCGCCAGCAGCCAAGAATTCAGGAACACTGAAGCTTTCTTT
NA	many	TRBV5-1	TRBJ2-5	CASSLMPDQETQYF	TGCGCCAGCAGCTTGATGCCAGATCAAGAGACCCAGTACTTC
NA	NA	TRBV4-2	TRBJ2-2	CAISPRSAGVPRVPGELFF	TGTGCCATCAGCCCTCGGTCGGCAGGGGTGCCTCGGGTCCCCGGGGAGCTGTTTTTT
NA	few	TRBV28	TRBJ2-5	CASSSDGKQTQYF	TGTGCCAGCAGTTCGGACGGAAAGCAGACCCAGTACTTC
NA	many	TRBV10-3	TRBJ1-1	CAISEGAQANVKNTEAFF	TGTGCCATCAGTGAGGGGGCGCAAGCGAATGTAAAGAACACTGAAGCTTTCTTT
NA	many	TRBV5-1	TRBJ2-3	CASSLGQGPDTQYF	TGCGCCAGCAGCTTGGGGCAGGGCCCGGATACGCAGTATTTT
NA	many	TRBV6-1	TRBJ2-3	CASSKRSIDTQYF	TGTGCCAGCAGTAAGCGGTCCATCGATACGCAGTATTTT
TRBD1	many	TRBV24-1	TRBJ2-5	CATSDSDRAGTQYF	TGTGCCACCAGTGACTCGGACAGGGCCGGGACCCAGTACTTC
NA	many	TRBV5-1	TRBJ1-4	CASSLARGGNEKLFF	TGCGCCAGCAGCTTGGCACGTGGCGGTAATGAAAAACTGTTTTTT
NA	many	TRBV4-3	TRBJ2-2	CASSQEDTPPPKELFF	TGCGCCAGCAGCCAAGAAGATACCCCCCCACCGAAGGAGCTGTTTTTT
TRBD1	many	TRBV20-1	TRBJ2-3	CSARDQPTGGTDTQYF	TGCAGTGCTAGAGATCAACCCACAGGGGGCACAGATACGCAGTATTTT
NA	many	TRBV5-1	TRBJ2-1	CASARSNYNEQFF	TGCGCCAGCGCACGGAGTAACTACAATGAGCAGTTCTTC
NA	many	TRBV12-3/TRBV12-4	TRBJ1-6	CASRWGQDVWAPLHF	TGTGCCAGCAGGTGGGGTCAGGACGTTTGGGCACCCCTCCACTTT
TRBD1	many	TRBV10-1	TRBJ2-1	CASTPGQGGFDEQFF	TGCGCCAGCACCCCGGGACAGGGAGGTTTCGATGAGCAGTTCTTC
NA	many	TRBV12-3/TRBV12-4	TRBJ2-1	CASSASHNEQFF	TGTGCCAGCAGCGCTAGTCACAATGAGCAGTTCTTC
NA	many	TRBV24-1	TRBJ2-3	CATSDPEPTDTQYF	TGTGCCACCAGTGATCCCGAACCCACAGATACGCAGTATTTT
NA	many	TRBV20-1	TRBJ2-4	CSARVGGGAKNIQYF	TGCAGTGCTAGAGTGGGGGGTGGAGCCAAAAACATTCAGTACTTC
NA	many	TRBV5-1	TRBJ1-1	CASSLAGRQTNTEAFF	TGCGCCAGCAGCTTGGCCGGGCGACAGACGAACACTGAAGCTTTCTTT
TRBD2	NA	TRBV20-1	TRBJ2-5	CSASRGSGGVGETQYF	TGCAGTGCTAGTCGGGGTAGCGGGGGGGTAGGGGAGACCCAGTACTTC
TRBD1	many	TRBV4-3	TRBJ2-5	CASSRGTGGSETQYF	TGCGCCAGCAGCCGAGGGACAGGGGGCTCAGAGACCCAGTACTTC
TRBD2	many	TRBV27	TRBJ2-2	CASKTSGGLSTGELFF	TGTGCCAGCAAGACTAGCGGGGGCTTGAGCACCGGGGAGCTGTTTTTT
TRBD1	many	TRBV5-6	TRBJ1-2	CASSLAGGGYGYTF	TGTGCCAGCAGCTTGGCAGGGGGCGGCTATGGCTACACCTTC
NA	many	TRBV5-1	TRBJ2-1	CASSLAPASPYNEQFF	TGCGCCAGCAGCTTGGCCCCGGCGTCCCCCTACAATGAGCAGTTCTTC
TRBD1	many	TRBV6-1	TRBJ1-2	CASSPTGDYGYTF	TGTGCCAGCAGCCCCACAGGGGACTATGGCTACACCTTC
TRBD2	NA	TRBV5-1	TRBJ2-5	CASSLLAGGSEETQYF	TGCGCCAGCAGCTTACTAGCGGGGGGTTCTGAAGAGACCCAGTACTTC
TRBD1	NA	TRBV10-1	TRBJ1-1	CASSGNTGANTEAFF	TGCGCCAGCAGTGGGAACACAGGGGCGAACACTGAAGCTTTCTTT
NA	many	TRBV7-2	TRBJ1-2	CASSLVGSPNGYTF	TGTGCCAGCAGCTTAGTGGGCAGCCCTAATGGCTACACCTTC
NA	NA	TRBV5-6	TRBJ1-6	CASRGLGAGSLHF	TGTGCCAGCAGGGGACTAGGGGCCGGATCCCTCCACTTT
NA	few	TRBV19	TRBJ2-1	CASSMGQGAEQFF	TGTGCCAGTAGTATGGGTCAGGGCGCTGAGCAGTTCTTC
TRBD1	many	TRBV6-1	TRBJ1-1	CASIGTGGWYTEAFF	TGTGCCAGCATCGGGACAGGGGGCTGGTACACTGAAGCTTTCTTT
NA	many	TRBV7-9	TRBJ1-1	CASSLGGGAFF	TGTGCCAGCAGCTTAGGAGGAGGAGCTTTCTTT
NA	many	TRBV10-3	TRBJ1-4	CAIRDRPGSVDEKLFF	TGTGCCATCAGAGACCGGCCGGGGTCAGTCGATGAAAAACTGTTTTTT